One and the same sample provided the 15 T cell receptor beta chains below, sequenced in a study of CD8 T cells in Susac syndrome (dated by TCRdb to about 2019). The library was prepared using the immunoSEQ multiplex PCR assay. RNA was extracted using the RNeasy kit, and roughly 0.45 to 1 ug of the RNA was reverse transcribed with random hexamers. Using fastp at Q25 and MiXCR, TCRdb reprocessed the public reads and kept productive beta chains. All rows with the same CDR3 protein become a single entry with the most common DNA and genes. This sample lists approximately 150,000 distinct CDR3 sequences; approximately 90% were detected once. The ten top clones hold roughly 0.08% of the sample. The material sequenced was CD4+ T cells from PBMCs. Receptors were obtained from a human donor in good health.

CDR3 in DNA: TGTGCCAGCAGTCCCCACGGACAGAAGAATGAAAAACTGTTTTTT. Protein product: CASSPHGQKNEKLFF. This rearrangement joins TRBV12-3 or TRBV12-4 to TRBJ1-4; possible D gene TRBD1, 6 bases. The CDR3 length is 15 residues. The V gene lost 5 bases and the J gene lost 5 bases, with 15 bases spanning the gap.

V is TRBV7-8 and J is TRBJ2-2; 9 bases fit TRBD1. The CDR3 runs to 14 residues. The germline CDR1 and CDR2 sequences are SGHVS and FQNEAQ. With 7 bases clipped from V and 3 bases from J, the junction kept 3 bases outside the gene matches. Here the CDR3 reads CASIGQGHTGELFF. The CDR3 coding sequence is TGTGCCAGCATAGGACAGGGGCACACCGGGGAGCTGTTTTTT.

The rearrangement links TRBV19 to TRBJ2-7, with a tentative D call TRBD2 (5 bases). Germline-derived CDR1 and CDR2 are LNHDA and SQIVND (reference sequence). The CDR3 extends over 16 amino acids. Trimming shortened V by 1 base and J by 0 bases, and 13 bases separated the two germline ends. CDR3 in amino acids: CASSIGNAGSSYEQYF. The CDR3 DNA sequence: TGTGCCAGTAGTATAGGTAACGCTGGGAGCTCCTACGAGCAGTACTTC.

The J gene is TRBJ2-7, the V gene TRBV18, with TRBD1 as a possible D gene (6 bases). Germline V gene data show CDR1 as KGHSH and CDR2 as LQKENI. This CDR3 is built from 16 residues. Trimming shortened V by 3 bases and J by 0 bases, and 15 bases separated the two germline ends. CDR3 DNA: TGTGCCAGCTCACCGAATTACAGGGCCCTCTCCTACGAGCAGTACTTC. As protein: CASSPNYRALSYEQYF.

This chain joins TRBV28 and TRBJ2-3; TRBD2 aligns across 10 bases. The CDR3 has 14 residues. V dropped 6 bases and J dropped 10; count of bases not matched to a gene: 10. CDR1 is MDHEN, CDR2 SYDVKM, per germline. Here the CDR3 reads CASSAGTSVDSQYF. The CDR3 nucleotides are TGTGCCAGCAGCGCGGGGACTAGCGTTGATTCGCAGTATTTT.

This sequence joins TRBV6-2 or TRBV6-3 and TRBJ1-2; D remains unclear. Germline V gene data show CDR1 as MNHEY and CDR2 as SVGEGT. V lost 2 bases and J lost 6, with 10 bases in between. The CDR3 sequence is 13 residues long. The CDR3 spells CASSYTVGHGYTF. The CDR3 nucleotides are TGTGCCAGCAGTTACACGGTCGGCCATGGCTACACCTTC.

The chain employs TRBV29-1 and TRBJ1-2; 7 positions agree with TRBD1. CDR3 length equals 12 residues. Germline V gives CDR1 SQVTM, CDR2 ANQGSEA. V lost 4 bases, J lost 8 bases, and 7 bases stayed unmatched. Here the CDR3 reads CSVGTGRGGYTF. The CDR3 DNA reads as TGCAGCGTTGGGACAGGCCGAGGGGGCTACACCTTC.

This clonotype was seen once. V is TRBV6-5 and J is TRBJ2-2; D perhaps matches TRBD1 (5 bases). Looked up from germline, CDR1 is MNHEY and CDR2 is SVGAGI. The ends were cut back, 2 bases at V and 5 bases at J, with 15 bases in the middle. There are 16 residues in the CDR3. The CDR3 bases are TGTGCCAGCAGTTACAAGGACACCCGATTTACCGGGGAGCTGTTTTTT. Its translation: CASSYKDTRFTGELFF.

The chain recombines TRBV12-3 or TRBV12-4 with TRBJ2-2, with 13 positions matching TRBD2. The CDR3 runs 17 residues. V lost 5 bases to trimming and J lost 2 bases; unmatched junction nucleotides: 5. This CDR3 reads CASSPTSGGLNTGELFF. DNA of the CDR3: TGTGCCAGCAGTCCGACTAGCGGGGGGCTAAACACCGGGGAGCTGTTTTTT.

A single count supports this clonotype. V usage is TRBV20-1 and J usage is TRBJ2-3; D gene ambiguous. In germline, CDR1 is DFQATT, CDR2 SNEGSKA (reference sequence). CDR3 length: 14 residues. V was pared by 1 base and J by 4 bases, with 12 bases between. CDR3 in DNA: TGCAGTGCTAGAGCGGCCAAATCCGCAGATACGCAGTATTTT. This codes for CSARAAKSADTQYF.

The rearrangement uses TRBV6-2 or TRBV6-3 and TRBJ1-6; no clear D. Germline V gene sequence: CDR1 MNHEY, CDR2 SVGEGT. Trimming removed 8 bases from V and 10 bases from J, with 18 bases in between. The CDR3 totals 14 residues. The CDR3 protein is CASYGTGRGSPLHF. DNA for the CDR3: TGTGCCAGCTACGGCACGGGTAGAGGATCACCCCTCCACTTT.

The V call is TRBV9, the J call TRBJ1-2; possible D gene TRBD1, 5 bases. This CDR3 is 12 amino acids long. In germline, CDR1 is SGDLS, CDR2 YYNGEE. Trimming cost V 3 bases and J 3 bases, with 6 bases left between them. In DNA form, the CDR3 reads TGTGCCAGCAGCGGCAGGGACTATGGCTACACCTTC. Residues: CASSGRDYGYTF.

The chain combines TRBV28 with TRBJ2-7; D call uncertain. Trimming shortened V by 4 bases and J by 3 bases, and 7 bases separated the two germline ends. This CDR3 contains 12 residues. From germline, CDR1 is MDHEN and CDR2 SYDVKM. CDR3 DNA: TGTGCCAGCAGTTCGTTATACTACGAGCAGTACTTC. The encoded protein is CASSSLYYEQYF.

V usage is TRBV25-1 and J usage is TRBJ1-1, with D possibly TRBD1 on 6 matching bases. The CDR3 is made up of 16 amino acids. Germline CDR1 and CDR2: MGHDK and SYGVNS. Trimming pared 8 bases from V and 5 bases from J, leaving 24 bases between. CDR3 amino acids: CASQSGDTSLRTEAFF. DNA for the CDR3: TGTGCCAGCCAATCGGGGGACACCTCACTGCGAACTGAAGCTTTCTTT.

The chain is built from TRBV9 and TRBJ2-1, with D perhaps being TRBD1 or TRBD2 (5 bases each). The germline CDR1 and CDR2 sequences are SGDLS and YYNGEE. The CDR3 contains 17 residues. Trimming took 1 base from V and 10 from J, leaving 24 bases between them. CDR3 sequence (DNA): TGTGCCAGCAGCGTAACGATCGGTTCGGGGCAGGGAGAGGAGCAGTTCTTC. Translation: CASSVTIGSGQGEEQFF.